The next 14 T cell receptor beta chains were all read from a single sample in a study of shared clonotypes between healthy human individuals. Repertoires were generated with immunoSEQ multiplex PCR, while TCRdb's copy carries only in-frame clones and drops some. The sample has around 1.9 million clones, around 93% seen once. Naive CD8 isolation took CD45RO-negative cells positively selected for CCR7 and excluded terminally differentiated effector memory CD45RA+ cells. The sample taken for sequencing was naive CD8+ T cells from PBMCs. Every receptor here comes from a man aged 18-30 years in good health. Some clones in this sample may be carry-over from other donors' samples.

DNA for the CDR3: TGTGCCAGCAGTGGTCCTGGGACAGGGGCTATCAATCAGCCCCAGCATTTT. The encoded protein is CASSGPGTGAINQPQHF. The rearrangement uses TRBV6-1 and TRBJ1-5, with 10 bases fitting TRBD1. The CDR3 has 17 amino acids. J lost 3 bases, V lost 4 bases, and 9 bases had no gene match. Germline V CDR1 and CDR2: MNHNS, SASEGT.

V is TRBV4-1 and J is TRBJ2-7, with TRBD2 identical over 13 bases. CDR1 MGHRA and CDR2 YSYEKL come from the germline V gene. This CDR3 comprises 16 residues. After removal of 2 bases from V and 2 bases from J, the junction contained 3 bases not matched to a gene. CDR3 nucleotides: TGCGCCAGCAGCCAAATCGGACTAGCGGGGGCCTACGAGCAGTACTTC. It codes for CASSQIGLAGAYEQYF.

The chain carries TRBV4-1 and TRBJ1-2; weak D call: TRBD1 (5 bases). Trimming shortened V by 1 base and J by 6 bases, and 12 bases separated the two germline ends. Germline V gene sequence: CDR1 MGHRA, CDR2 YSYEKL. CDR3 size: 14 residues. The CDR3 region has the DNA TGCGCCAGCAGCCAAGCCCAGGGTCCCAATGGCTACACCTTC. Encoded protein: CASSQAQGPNGYTF.

The J gene is TRBJ2-7, the V gene TRBV6-1; D not certain. Germline lookup yields CDR1 MNHNS and CDR2 SASEGT. V lost 1 base, J lost 4 bases, and 11 bases lay in between. The CDR3 is 14 residues long. CDR3 nucleotide sequence: TGTGCCAGCAGTGAAGGACGGACCCTTTACGAGCAGTACTTC. Protein product: CASSEGRTLYEQYF.

The V gene is TRBV5-1, the J gene TRBJ1-3; D uncertain. The ends were cut back, 2 bases at V and 0 bases at J, with 6 bases in the middle. Germline loops: CDR1 SGHRS, CDR2 YFSETQ. This CDR3 region has 14 residues. DNA of the CDR3: TGCGCCAGCAGCTTTGCAGGCTCTGGAAACACCATATATTTT. Translating gives CASSFAGSGNTIYF.

The chain couples TRBV4-2 to TRBJ2-7; TRBD1 agrees at 7 bases. Losses at the gene ends were 1 base for V and 1 base for J; bases not matched to a gene: 1. The CDR3 has 14 residues. Germline assignment: CDR1 LGHNA and CDR2 YNFKEQ. CDR3 in amino acids: CASSQARGSYEQYF. As DNA, the CDR3 is TGTGCCAGCAGCCAAGCCAGGGGGTCCTACGAGCAGTACTTC.

V gene TRBV18 combines with J gene TRBJ1-6; D gene uncertain. This CDR3 comprises 14 residues. Germline V lookup: CDR1 KGHSH, CDR2 LQKENI. Trimming pared 2 bases from V and 7 bases from J, leaving 9 bases between. CDR3 sequence reads: CASSPEQRNSPLHF. DNA for the CDR3: TGTGCCAGCTCACCAGAGCAGAGAAATTCACCCCTCCACTTT.

The rearrangement joins TRBV30 to TRBJ2-1; unclear D gene. The CDR3 length is 12 residues. Trimming shortened V by 8 bases and J by 10 bases, and 18 bases separated the two germline ends. The germline CDR1 and CDR2 sequences are GTSNPN and SVGIG (reference sequence). In DNA, the CDR3 is TGTGCCGGGGAACGAAGCAGGAAGGAGCAGTTCTTC. Protein: CAGERSRKEQFF. Filled out from reference TRBV30 and TRBJ2-1, the complete variable domain reads SQTIHQWPATLVQPVGSPLSLECTVEGTSNPNLYWYRQAAGRGLQLLFYSVGIGQISSEVPQNLSASRPQDRQFILSSKKLLLSDSGFYLCAGERSRKEQFFGPGTRLTVL.

This sequence joins TRBV28 and TRBJ1-5, with a tentative D call TRBD1 (5 bases). Per germline, CDR1 MDHEN and CDR2 SYDVKM. V was shortened by 7 bases and J by 6 bases, with 10 bases between the two germline ends. The CDR3 spans 12 residues. This CDR3 reads CASNQGPQPQHF. CDR3 nucleotides: TGTGCCAGCAACCAGGGCCCTCAGCCCCAGCATTTT. The complete variable domain, with remaining parts taken from reference TRBV28 and TRBJ1-5, reads DVKVTQSSRYLVKRTGEKVFLECVQDMDHENMFWYRQDPGLGLRLIYFSYDVKMKEKGDIPEGYSVSREKKERFSLILESASTNQTSMYLCASNQGPQPQHFGDGTRLSIL.

The V gene is TRBV9, the J gene TRBJ2-2, with 10 bases that match TRBD2. This CDR3 contains 16 residues. Germline V lookup: CDR1 SGDLS, CDR2 YYNGEE. The junction had 13 bases not matched to a gene; V was cut back by 8 bases and J by 6 bases. The CDR3 bases are TGTGCCAGTACTATCAGCGGGAGGGCGAATGCCGGGGAGCTGTTTTTT. As protein: CASTISGRANAGELFF.

The chain joins TRBV29-1 to TRBJ2-7, with 7 positions matching TRBD2. Germline V gene sequence: CDR1 SQVTM, CDR2 ANQGSEA. CDR3 length equals 14 residues. The J segment lost 2 bases and the V segment lost 6 bases, leaving 10 bases of the junction unmatched. CDR3 sequence reads: CSVLNSGGPYEQYF. In nucleotides, the CDR3 is TGCAGCGTCCTAAATTCGGGGGGTCCCTACGAGCAGTACTTC.

The rearrangement links TRBV27 to TRBJ2-3; tentative D call: TRBD2 (6 bases). Per the germline V gene, CDR1 is MNHEY and CDR2 is SMNVEV (reference sequence). The germline V and J ends were trimmed by 5 bases and 0 bases, with 15 bases remaining between them. The CDR3 sequence is 16 residues long. The DNA of the CDR3 is TGTGCCAGCAGTCCGGGACTTCCCGCTAGCACAGATACGCAGTATTTT. This encodes CASSPGLPASTDTQYF.

The chain carries TRBV6-1 and TRBJ2-7, with TRBD2 identical over 8 bases. V lost 0 bases, J lost 5 bases, and 12 bases stayed unmatched. Germline V lookup: CDR1 MNHNS, CDR2 SASEGT. The CDR3 covers 17 residues. Here the CDR3 reads CASSEAGWREASDEQYF. In DNA form, the CDR3 reads TGTGCCAGCAGTGAAGCGGGCTGGCGGGAGGCGTCCGACGAGCAGTACTTC.

This clone was recorded only once. V usage is TRBV13 and J usage is TRBJ2-1, with 11 bases matching TRBD2. This CDR3 is 17 amino acids long. The J segment lost 3 bases and the V segment lost 4 bases, leaving 8 bases of the junction unmatched. Germline V CDR1 and CDR2: PRHDT, FYEKMQ (reference sequence). CDR3 coding DNA: TGTGCCAGCAGCTATGGTAGCGGGAGGGATTACTACAATGAGCAGTTCTTC. This encodes CASSYGSGRDYYNEQFF.